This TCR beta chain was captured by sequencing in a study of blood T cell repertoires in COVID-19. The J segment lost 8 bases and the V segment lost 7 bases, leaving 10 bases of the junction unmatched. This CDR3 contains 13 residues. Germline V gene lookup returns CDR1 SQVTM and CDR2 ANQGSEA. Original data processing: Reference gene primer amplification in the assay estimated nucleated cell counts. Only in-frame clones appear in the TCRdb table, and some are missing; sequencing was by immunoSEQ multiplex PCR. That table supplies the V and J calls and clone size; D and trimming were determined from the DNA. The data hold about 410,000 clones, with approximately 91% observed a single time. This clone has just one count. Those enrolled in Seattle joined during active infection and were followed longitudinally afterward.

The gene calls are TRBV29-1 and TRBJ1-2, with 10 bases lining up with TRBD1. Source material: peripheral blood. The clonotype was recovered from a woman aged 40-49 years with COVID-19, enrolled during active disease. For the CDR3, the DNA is TGCAGCGGCGGGGACAGGGGTAGAAGGGGCTACACCTTC. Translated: CSGGDRGRRGYTF.